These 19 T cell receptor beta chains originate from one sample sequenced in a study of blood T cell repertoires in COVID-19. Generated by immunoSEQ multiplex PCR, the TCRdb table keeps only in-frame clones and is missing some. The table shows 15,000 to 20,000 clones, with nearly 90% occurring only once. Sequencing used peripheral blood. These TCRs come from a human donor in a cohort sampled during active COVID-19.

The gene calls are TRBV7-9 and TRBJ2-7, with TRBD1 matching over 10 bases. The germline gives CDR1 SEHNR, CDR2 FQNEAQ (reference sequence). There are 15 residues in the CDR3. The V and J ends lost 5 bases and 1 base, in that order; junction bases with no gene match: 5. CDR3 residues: CASSRPGQGSYEQYF. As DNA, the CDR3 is TGTGCCAGCAGCCGCCCGGGACAGGGGTCCTACGAGCAGTACTTC.

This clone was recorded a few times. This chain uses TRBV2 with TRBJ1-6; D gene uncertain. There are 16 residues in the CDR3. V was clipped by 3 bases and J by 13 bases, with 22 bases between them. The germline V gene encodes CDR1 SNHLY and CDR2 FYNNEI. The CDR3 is CASSENNSHRAKPLHF. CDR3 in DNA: TGTGCCAGCAGTGAGAACAACTCCCACCGAGCGAAGCCCCTCCACTTT.

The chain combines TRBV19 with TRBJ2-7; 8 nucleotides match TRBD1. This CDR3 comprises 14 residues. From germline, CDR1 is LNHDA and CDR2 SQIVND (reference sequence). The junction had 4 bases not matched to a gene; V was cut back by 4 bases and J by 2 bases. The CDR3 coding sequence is TGTGCCAGTAGTAGGACAGGGTTGGCCTACGAGCAGTACTTC. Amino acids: CASSRTGLAYEQYF.

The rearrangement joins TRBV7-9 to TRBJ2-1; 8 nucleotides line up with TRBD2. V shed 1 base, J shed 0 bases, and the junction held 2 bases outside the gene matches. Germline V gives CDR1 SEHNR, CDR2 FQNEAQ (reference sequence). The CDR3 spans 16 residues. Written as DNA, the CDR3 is TGTGCCAGCAGCTTAGGCGGGGGGATCTCCTACAATGAGCAGTTCTTC. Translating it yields CASSLGGGISYNEQFF. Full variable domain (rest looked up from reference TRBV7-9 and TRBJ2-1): DTGVSQNPRHKITKRGQNVTFRCDPISEHNRLYWYRQTLGQGPEFLTYFQNEAQLEKSRLLSDRFSAERPKGSFSTLEIQRTEQGDSAMYLCASSLGGGISYNEQFFGPGTRLTVL.

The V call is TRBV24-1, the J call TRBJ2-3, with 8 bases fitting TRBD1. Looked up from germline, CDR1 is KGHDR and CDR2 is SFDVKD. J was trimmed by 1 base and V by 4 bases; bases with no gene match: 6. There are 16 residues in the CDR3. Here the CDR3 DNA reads TGTGCCACCAGTGAAGGCCGGACAGGGCGCACAGATACGCAGTATTTT. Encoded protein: CATSEGRTGRTDTQYF.

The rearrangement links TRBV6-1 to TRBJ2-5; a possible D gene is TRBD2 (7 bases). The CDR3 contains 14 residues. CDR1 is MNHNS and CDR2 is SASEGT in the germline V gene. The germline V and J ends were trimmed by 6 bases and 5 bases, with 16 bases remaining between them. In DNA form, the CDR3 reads TGTGCCAGCAGCCAAGGGGGGGAAGGGGAGACCCAGTACTTC. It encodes CASSQGGEGETQYF.

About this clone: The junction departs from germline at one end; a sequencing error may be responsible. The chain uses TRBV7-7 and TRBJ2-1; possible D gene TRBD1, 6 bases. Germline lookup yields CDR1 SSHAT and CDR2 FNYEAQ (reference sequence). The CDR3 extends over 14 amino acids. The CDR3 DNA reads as TGTGCTAGCAGCTTAGACCAGGGGTCCGATGAGCAGTTCTTC. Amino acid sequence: CASSLDQGSDEQFF.

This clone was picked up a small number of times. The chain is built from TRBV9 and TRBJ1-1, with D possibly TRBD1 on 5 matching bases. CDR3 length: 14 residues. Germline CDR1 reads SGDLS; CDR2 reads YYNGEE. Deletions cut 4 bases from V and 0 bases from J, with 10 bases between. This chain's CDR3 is CASSPGVMNTEAFF. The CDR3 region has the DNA TGTGCCAGCAGCCCGGGGGTTATGAACACTGAAGCTTTCTTT.

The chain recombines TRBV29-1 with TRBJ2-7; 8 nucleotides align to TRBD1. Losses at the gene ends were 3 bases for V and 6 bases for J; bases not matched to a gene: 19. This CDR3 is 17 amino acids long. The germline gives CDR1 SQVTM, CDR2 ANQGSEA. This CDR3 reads CSVEGAAGGSLPGEQYF. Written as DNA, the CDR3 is TGCAGCGTTGAGGGTGCGGCAGGGGGCTCTTTGCCGGGCGAGCAGTACTTC.

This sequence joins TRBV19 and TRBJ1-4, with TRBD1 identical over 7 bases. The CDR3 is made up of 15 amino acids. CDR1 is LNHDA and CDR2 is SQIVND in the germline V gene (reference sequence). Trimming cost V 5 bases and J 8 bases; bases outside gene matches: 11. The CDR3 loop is CASSSQGKGEEKLFF. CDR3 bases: TGTGCCAGTAGTTCACAGGGGAAGGGGGAAGAAAAACTGTTTTTT.

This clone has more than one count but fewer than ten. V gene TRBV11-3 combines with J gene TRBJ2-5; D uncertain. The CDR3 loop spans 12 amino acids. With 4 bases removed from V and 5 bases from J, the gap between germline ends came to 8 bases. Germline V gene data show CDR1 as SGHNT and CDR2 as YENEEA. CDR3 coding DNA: TGTGCCAGCAGCTCCTACGGGGAGACCCAGTACTTC. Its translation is CASSSYGETQYF.

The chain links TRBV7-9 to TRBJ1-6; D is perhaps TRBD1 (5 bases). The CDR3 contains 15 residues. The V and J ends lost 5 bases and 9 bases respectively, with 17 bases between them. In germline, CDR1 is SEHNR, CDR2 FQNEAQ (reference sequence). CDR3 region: CASSPHMGPGSPLHF. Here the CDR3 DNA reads TGTGCCAGCAGCCCACATATGGGGCCAGGTTCACCCCTCCACTTT. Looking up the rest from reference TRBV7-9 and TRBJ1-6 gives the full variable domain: DTGVSQNPRHKITKRGQNVTFRCDPISEHNRLYWYRQTLGQGPEFLTYFQNEAQLEKSRLLSDRFSAERPKGSFSTLEIQRTEQGDSAMYLCASSPHMGPGSPLHFGNGTRLTVT.

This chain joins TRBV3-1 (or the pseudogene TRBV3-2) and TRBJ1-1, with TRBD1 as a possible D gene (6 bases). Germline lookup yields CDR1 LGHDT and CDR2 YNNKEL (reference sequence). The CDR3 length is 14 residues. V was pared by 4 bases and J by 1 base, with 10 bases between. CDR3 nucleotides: TGTGCCAGCAGCCCCCCCAGGGGGAACACTGAAGCTTTCTTT. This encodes CASSPPRGNTEAFF.

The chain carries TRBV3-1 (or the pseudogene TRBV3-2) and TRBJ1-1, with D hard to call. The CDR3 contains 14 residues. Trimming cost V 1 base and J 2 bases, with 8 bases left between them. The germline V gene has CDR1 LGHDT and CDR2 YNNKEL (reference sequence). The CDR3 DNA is TGTGCCAGCAGCCAAGGGGCAAGCAACACTGAAGCTTTCTTT. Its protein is CASSQGASNTEAFF.

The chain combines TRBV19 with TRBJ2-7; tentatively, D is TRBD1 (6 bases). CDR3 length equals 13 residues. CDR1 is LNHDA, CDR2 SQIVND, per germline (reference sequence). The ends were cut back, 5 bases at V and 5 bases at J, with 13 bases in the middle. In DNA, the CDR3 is TGTGCCAGTAGTGCCAGGGGCAAGGACGAGCAGTACTTC. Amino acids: CASSARGKDEQYF.

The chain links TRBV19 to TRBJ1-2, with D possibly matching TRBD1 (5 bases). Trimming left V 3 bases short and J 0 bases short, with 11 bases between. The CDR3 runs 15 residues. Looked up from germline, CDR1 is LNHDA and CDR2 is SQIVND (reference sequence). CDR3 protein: CASSIKARANYGYTF. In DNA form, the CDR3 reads TGTGCCAGTAGTATCAAGGCCAGGGCTAACTATGGCTACACCTTC.

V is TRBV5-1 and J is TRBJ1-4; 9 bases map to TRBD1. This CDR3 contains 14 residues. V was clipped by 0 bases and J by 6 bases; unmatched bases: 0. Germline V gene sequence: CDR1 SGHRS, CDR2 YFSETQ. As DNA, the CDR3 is TGCGCCAGCAGCTTGGGACAGGGGGATGAAAAACTGTTTTTT. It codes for CASSLGQGDEKLFF. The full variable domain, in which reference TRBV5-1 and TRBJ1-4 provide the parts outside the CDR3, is KAGVTQTPRYLIKTRGQQVTLSCSPISGHRSVSWYQQTPGQGLQFLFEYFSETQRNKGNFPGRFSGRQFSNSRSEMNVSTLELGDSALYLCASSLGQGDEKLFFGSGTQLSVL.

As DNA, the CDR3 is TGTGCCAGCAGTCCGCGGCGAGTCACTAATGAAAAACTGTTTTTT. Its translation: CASSPRRVTNEKLFF. The V call is TRBV6-2 or TRBV6-3, the J call TRBJ1-4, with D unresolved. The CDR3 covers 15 residues. The V gene's germline CDR1 is MNHEY and CDR2 SVGEGT. Trimming took 5 bases from V and 2 from J, leaving 12 bases between them.

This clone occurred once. CDR3 in DNA: TGTGCCAGTAGTATAGAGGACAGGGGGGCCGGGGAGCTGTTTTTT. Its translation: CASSIEDRGAGELFF. The V and J genes are TRBV19 and TRBJ2-2; 10 bases are shared with TRBD1. This CDR3 spans 15 amino acids. The germline V gene encodes CDR1 LNHDA and CDR2 SQIVND (reference sequence). V dropped 0 bases and J dropped 6; count of bases not matched to a gene: 1.